This TCR beta chain emerged from a study of PD-L1 blockade in urothelial cancer. About the study: Blood samples had a median of approximately 150,000 T cells, more than 65,000 unique TCRs, and clonality 0.075 to 0.095.

Regarding time point: peripheral blood 6 weeks after treatment start. CDR1 is MDHEN, CDR2 SYDVKM, per germline. J was trimmed by 1 base and V by 8 bases; bases with no gene match: 7. The length of the CDR3 is 16 residues. Clones were read by immunoSEQ multiplex PCR, and TCRdb kept only the in-frame ones, dropping some. The data contain tens of thousands of clones, around nine tenths of them singletons. The sequencing here drew on PBMCs, taken around atezolizumab (anti-PD-L1) treatment. This clonotype was obtained from a man aged 55-75 years with urothelial cancer. The chain combines TRBV28 with TRBJ2-6; 8 bases fit TRBD1. CDR3 sequence (DNA): TGTGCCAGCCGGAGACAGGGGTGGTCTGGGGCCAACGTCCTGACTTTC. It translates to CASRRQGWSGANVLTF. Drawing the rest from reference TRBV28 and TRBJ2-6, the complete variable domain is DVKVTQSSRYLVKRTGEKVFLECVQDMDHENMFWYRQDPGLGLRLIYFSYDVKMKEKGDIPEGYSVSREKKERFSLILESASTNQTSMYLCASRRQGWSGANVLTFGAGSRLTVL.